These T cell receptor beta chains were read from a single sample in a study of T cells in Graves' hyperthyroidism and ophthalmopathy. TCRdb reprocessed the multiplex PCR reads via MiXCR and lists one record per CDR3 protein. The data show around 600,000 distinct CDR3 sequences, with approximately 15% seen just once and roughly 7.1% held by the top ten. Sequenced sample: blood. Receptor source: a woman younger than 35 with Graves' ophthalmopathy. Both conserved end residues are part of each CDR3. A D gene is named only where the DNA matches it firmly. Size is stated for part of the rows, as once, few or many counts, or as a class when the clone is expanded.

CDR3: CASSLAGIVNQPQHF; DNA: TGTGCCAGCAGTTTGGCGGGGATCGTCAATCAGCCCCAGCATTTT; V: TRBV12-3/TRBV12-4; D: -; J: TRBJ1-5; size: many
CDR3: CASMGGRHEQYF; DNA: TGTGCCAGCATGGGGGGTAGGCACGAGCAGTACTTC; V: TRBV27; D: -; J: TRBJ2-7; size: few
CDR3: CASTIQGGNQPQHF; DNA: TGTGCCAGCACCATACAGGGGGGCAATCAGCCCCAGCATTTT; V: TRBV2; D: TRBD1; J: TRBJ1-5; size: many
CDR3: CASSVSRDTTYNEQFF; DNA: TGTGCCAGCAGCGTGAGCCGGGACACAACCTACAATGAGCAGTTCTTC; V: TRBV9; D: -; J: TRBJ2-1; size: -
CDR3: CASRIPGQGANQPQHF; DNA: TGTGCCAGCAGAATCCCGGGACAGGGGGCGAATCAGCCCCAGCATTTT; V: TRBV28; D: TRBD1; J: TRBJ1-5; size: once
CDR3: CSVVGRNSGSYNEQFF; DNA: TGCAGCGTTGTGGGGCGGAATTCAGGCTCCTACAATGAGCAGTTCTTC; V: TRBV29-1; D: -; J: TRBJ2-1; size: many
CDR3: CAWRSPRTFYGYTF; DNA: TGTGCCTGGAGGTCCCCCCGGACCTTCTATGGCTACACCTTC; V: TRBV30; D: -; J: TRBJ1-2; size: few
CDR3: CASSYLAGGRIGSPLHF; DNA: TGTGCCAGCAGTTACTTGGCAGGGGGCAGGATTGGCTCACCCCTCCACTTT; V: TRBV6-5; D: TRBD1; J: TRBJ1-6; size: few
CDR3: CASRPGTGNYEQYF; DNA: TGTGCCAGCAGGCCCGGGACAGGTAATTACGAGCAGTACTTC; V: TRBV7-9; D: TRBD1; J: TRBJ2-7; size: few
CDR3: CASRREGAGGGGEQYF; DNA: TGCGCCAGCAGACGCGAAGGAGCGGGGGGAGGAGGCGAGCAGTACTTC; V: TRBV5-1; D: TRBD2; J: TRBJ2-7; size: many
CDR3: CASSDSGGAYNEQFF; DNA: TGTGCCAGCAGCGATAGCGGGGGAGCCTACAATGAGCAGTTCTTC; V: TRBV9; D: TRBD2; J: TRBJ2-1; size: few
CDR3: CSVDWDTRTGELFF; DNA: TGCAGCGTTGATTGGGACACTAGGACCGGGGAGCTGTTTTTT; V: TRBV29-1; D: -; J: TRBJ2-2; size: few
CDR3: CASSLREGPLYYEQYF; DNA: TGTGCCAGCAGCTTGCGGGAAGGACCACTTTACTACGAGCAGTACTTC; V: TRBV5-6; D: -; J: TRBJ2-7; size: many